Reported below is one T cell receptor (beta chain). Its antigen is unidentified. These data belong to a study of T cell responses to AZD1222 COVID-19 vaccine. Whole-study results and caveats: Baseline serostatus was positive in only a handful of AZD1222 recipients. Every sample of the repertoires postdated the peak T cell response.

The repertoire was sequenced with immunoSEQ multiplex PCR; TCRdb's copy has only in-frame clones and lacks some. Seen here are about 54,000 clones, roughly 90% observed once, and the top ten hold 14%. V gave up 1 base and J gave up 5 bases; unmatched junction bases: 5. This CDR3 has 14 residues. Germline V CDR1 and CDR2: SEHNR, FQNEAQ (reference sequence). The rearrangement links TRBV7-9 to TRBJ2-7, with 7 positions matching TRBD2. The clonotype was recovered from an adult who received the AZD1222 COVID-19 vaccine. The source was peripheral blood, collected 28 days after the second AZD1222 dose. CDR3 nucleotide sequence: TGTGCCAGCAGCTTAGGGGGAGGGCCCCACGAGCAGTACTTC. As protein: CASSLGGGPHEQYF.